The present T cell receptor beta chain was sequenced within a study of graft-versus-host responses after intestinal transplantation. Study-level results: Some GvH clones appeared in ileal mucosa or blood before recipient bone marrow.

A remark on this clone: Its antigen remains unknown.

Here immunoSEQ multiplex PCR was the method, and the copy in TCRdb shows in-frame clones only, minus some. This sample has about 120,000 clones; roughly nine tenths occur once, and the top ten carry roughly 0.2%. V was cut by 8 bases and J by 7 bases, with 21 bases left in between. The CDR3 loop spans 15 amino acids. CDR1 WNHNN and CDR2 SYGVQD come from the germline V gene (reference sequence). The J gene is TRBJ1-3, the V gene TRBV10-1; D not resolved. The sequencing used unstimulated CD4+ T cells sorted from spleen or lymph node cells, collected before intestinal transplant. The origin of this receptor is a human donor who received an intestinal transplant. In nucleotides, the CDR3 is TGCGCCAGCCCCCCCGGGAGAACCCAGGCGAACACCATATATTTT. Translated, it gives CASPPGRTQANTIYF.